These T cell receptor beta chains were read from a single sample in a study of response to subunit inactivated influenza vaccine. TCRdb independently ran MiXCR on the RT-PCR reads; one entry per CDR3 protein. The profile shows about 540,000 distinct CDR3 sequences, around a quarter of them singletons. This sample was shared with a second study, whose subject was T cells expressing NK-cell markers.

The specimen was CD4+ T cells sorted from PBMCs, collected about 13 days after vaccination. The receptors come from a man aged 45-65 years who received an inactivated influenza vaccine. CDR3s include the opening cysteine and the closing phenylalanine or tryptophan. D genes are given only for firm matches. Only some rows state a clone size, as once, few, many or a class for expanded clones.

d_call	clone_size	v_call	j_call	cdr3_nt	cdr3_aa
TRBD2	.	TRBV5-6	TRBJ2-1	TGTGCCAGCAGCCATGAGGAGAGGGGAGGGAGACGGAATGAGCAGTTCTTC	CASSHEERGGRRNEQFF
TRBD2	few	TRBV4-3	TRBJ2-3	TGCGCCAGCAGCCGCATCTCTGCGGGGGGGGGCACAGATACGCAGTATTTT	CASSRISAGGGTDTQYF
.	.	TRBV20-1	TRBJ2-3	TGCAGTGCTAGAGACAACAGGGTACCGGATACGCAGTATTTT	CSARDNRVPDTQYF
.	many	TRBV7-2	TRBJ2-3	TGTGCCAGCAGCCAAATGCTGGGGTCCACAGATACGCAGTATTTT	CASSQMLGSTDTQYF
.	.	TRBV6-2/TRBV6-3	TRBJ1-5	TGTGCCAGCAGGAGCCCATCACAGGGTACATTCGGCAATCAGCCCCAGCATTTT	CASRSPSQGTFGNQPQHF
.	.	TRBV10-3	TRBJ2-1	TGTGCCATCAGTGACCGGGGCACCAACTACAATGAGCAGTTCTTC	CAISDRGTNYNEQFF
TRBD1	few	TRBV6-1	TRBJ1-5	TGTGCCAGCAAGGGACAGGGGGGTTCGGAGCCCCAGCATTTT	CASKGQGGSEPQHF
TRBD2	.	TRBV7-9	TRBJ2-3	TGTGCCAGCAGCTTCCAACTAGCGGGATCGGATCGGGATACGCAGTATTTT	CASSFQLAGSDRDTQYF
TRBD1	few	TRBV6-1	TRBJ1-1	TGTGCCAGCAGTATCCGGACAGGGGGCATGAACACTGAAGCTTTCTTT	CASSIRTGGMNTEAFF
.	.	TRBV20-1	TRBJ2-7	TGCAGTGCTAGGGGCTTACAGGCTGCTGCCAGCGAGCAGTACTTC	CSARGLQAAASEQYF
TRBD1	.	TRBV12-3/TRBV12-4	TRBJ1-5	TGTGCCAGCAGAAGGGACAGGGGACGTCAGCCCCAGCATTTT	CASRRDRGRQPQHF
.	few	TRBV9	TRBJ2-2	TGTGCCAGCAGCGTAAGGGCGACCAACAGGGCCGGGGAGCTGTTTTTT	CASSVRATNRAGELFF
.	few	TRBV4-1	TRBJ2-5	TGCGCCAGCAGCCCCGTAGGAGCGGGCCAAGAGACCCAGTACTTC	CASSPVGAGQETQYF
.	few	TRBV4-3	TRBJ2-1	TGCGCCAGCAGCCAGGAAACAGGGTCCAATGAGCAGTTCTTC	CASSQETGSNEQFF
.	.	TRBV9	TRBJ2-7	TGTGCCAGCAGCGTAATGGGGCTTTCCTACGAGCAGTACTTC	CASSVMGLSYEQYF
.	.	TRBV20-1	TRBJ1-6	TGCAGTGCTTTTGACAGGAGAGATTCACCCCTCCACTTT	CSAFDRRDSPLHF
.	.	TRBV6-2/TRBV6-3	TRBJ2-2	TGTGCCAGCAGTTACTCGGAGGTCGGGGAGCTGTTTTTT	CASSYSEVGELFF
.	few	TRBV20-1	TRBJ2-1	TGCAGTGCTAAGGACTTTTCCTTGGGTGAGCAGTTCTTC	CSAKDFSLGEQFF
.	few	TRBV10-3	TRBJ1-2	TGTGCCATCAGTGAGTCGAAGCAGGGGATGGACTACACCTTC	CAISESKQGMDYTF
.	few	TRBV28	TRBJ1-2	TGTGCCAGCAGTTTATATCCTGCCTCTGGCTACACCTTC	CASSLYPASGYTF
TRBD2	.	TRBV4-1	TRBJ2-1	TGCGCCAGCAGCCAGGGTCTCGTAGCGGGTCGGAGCTCCTACAATGAGCAGTTCTTC	CASSQGLVAGRSSYNEQFF
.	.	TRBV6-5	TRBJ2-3	TGTGCCAGCAGTTACGGTCCAGGGAGTAGCACAGATACGCAGTATTTT	CASSYGPGSSTDTQYF
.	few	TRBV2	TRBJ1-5	TGTGCCAGCAGAGACGGACAGTATAATCAGCCCCAGCATTTT	CASRDGQYNQPQHF
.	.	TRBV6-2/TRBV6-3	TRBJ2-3	TGTGCCAGCAGCACCCGATCACCGGGGTTGGCAGATACGCAGTATTTT	CASSTRSPGLADTQYF
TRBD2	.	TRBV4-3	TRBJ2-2	TGCGCCAGCAGCCAAGCTAGCGGTTACCCCGGGGAGCTGTTTTTT	CASSQASGYPGELFF
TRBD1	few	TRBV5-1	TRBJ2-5	TGCGCCAGCAGAAAGAGTCTAGGACAGGGGCAAGAGACCCAGTACTTC	CASRKSLGQGQETQYF
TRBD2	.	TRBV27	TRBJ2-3	TGTGCCAGCAGTCCCATGCGGACTAGCGGGGGGCCTGGCACAGATACGCAGTATTTT	CASSPMRTSGGPGTDTQYF
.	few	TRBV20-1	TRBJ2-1	TGCAGTGCTAGAGATGTGGGACCCTATGAGCAGTTCTTC	CSARDVGPYEQFF
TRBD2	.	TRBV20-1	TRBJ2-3	TGCAGTGCTAGACCGGGACTAGCGGGGGGCCCGAGCACAGATACGCAGTATTTT	CSARPGLAGGPSTDTQYF
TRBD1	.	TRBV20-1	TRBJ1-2	TGCAGTGCTCCGGGACAGGGCCGCTATGGCTACACCTTC	CSAPGQGRYGYTF
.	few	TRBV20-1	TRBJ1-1	TGCAGTGCTAGACAGGGGCGGGACACTGAAGCTTTTTTT	CSARQGRDTEAFF
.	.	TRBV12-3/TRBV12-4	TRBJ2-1	TGTGCCAGCAGTTTGCAGGGTTCATTAGGGAATGAGCAGTTCTTC	CASSLQGSLGNEQFF
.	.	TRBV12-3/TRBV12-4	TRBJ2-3	TGTGCCAGCAGCCACCATAGAGATACGCAGTATTTT	CASSHHRDTQYF
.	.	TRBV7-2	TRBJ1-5	TGTGTCAGCAGCTTAAGCCAACAGATCCAGCCCCAGCATTTT	CVSSLSQQIQPQHF
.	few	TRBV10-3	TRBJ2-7	TGTGCCATCAGTGAAGGGGGTTCTTACGAGCAGTACTTC	CAISEGGSYEQYF
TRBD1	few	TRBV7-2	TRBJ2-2	TGTGCCAGCAGCACCTACAGGGGGCCTAACACCGGGGAGCTGTTTTTT	CASSTYRGPNTGELFF
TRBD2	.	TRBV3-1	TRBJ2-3	TGTGCCAGCAGCCCCGGACTAGCGGGCCACCGACCAGATACGCAGTATTTT	CASSPGLAGHRPDTQYF
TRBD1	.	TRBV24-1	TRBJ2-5	TGTGCCACCAGTGATCCCGGACAGGGGCGAGAGACTCAGTACTTC	CATSDPGQGRETQYF
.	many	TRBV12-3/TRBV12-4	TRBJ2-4	TGTGCCAGCAGTTCAATGACAGATTTCCGTAACATTCAGTACTTC	CASSSMTDFRNIQYF
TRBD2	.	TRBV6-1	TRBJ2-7	TGTGCCAGCGGACAAGCGGGGACCTCCTACGAGCAGTACTTC	CASGQAGTSYEQYF
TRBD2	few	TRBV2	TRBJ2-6	TGTGCCAGCAGTGAAGCGGGGGGGGTGGCTGGGGCCAACGTCCTGACTTTC	CASSEAGGVAGANVLTF
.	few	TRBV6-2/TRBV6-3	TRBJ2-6	TGTGCCAGCAGTACAGGGGGGGCCAACGTCCTGACTTTC	CASSTGGANVLTF
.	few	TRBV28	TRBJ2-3	TGTGCCAGCAGTTTGGTGGGGGGATTGGTTACAGATACGCAGTATTTT	CASSLVGGLVTDTQYF
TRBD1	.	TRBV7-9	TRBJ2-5	TGTGCCAGCAGCTTACAGGGGGTTTCGGAGACCCAGTACTTC	CASSLQGVSETQYF
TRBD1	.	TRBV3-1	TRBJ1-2	TGTGCCAGCAGCTGGGGACAGAAGGATGGCTACACCTTC	CASSWGQKDGYTF
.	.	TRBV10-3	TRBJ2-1	TGTGCCATCCGAGGGGGTAACTACAATGAGCAGTTCTTC	CAIRGGNYNEQFF
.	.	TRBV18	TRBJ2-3	TGTGCCAGCTCACCAAACGCAGGGGTGGCAGATACGCAGTATTTT	CASSPNAGVADTQYF
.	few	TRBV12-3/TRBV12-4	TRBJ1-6	TGTGCCAGCAGCCTGACAAGTCCCGATAATTCACCCCTCCACTTT	CASSLTSPDNSPLHF
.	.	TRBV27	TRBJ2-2	TGTGCCAGCAGCTACCACCCGGACGGGACCGGGGAGCTGTTTTTT	CASSYHPDGTGELFF
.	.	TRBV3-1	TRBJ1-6	TGTGCCAGCAGCCAAGGACATCCGAGCTCCTATAATTCACCCCTCCACTTT	CASSQGHPSSYNSPLHF
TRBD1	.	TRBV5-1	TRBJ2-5	TGCGCCAGCAGCTTACAGGGGATCCAAGAGACCCAGTACTTC	CASSLQGIQETQYF
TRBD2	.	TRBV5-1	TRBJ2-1	TGCGCCAGCAGCTTGGTAGCGGGAGTGTGGAATGAGCAGTTCTTC	CASSLVAGVWNEQFF